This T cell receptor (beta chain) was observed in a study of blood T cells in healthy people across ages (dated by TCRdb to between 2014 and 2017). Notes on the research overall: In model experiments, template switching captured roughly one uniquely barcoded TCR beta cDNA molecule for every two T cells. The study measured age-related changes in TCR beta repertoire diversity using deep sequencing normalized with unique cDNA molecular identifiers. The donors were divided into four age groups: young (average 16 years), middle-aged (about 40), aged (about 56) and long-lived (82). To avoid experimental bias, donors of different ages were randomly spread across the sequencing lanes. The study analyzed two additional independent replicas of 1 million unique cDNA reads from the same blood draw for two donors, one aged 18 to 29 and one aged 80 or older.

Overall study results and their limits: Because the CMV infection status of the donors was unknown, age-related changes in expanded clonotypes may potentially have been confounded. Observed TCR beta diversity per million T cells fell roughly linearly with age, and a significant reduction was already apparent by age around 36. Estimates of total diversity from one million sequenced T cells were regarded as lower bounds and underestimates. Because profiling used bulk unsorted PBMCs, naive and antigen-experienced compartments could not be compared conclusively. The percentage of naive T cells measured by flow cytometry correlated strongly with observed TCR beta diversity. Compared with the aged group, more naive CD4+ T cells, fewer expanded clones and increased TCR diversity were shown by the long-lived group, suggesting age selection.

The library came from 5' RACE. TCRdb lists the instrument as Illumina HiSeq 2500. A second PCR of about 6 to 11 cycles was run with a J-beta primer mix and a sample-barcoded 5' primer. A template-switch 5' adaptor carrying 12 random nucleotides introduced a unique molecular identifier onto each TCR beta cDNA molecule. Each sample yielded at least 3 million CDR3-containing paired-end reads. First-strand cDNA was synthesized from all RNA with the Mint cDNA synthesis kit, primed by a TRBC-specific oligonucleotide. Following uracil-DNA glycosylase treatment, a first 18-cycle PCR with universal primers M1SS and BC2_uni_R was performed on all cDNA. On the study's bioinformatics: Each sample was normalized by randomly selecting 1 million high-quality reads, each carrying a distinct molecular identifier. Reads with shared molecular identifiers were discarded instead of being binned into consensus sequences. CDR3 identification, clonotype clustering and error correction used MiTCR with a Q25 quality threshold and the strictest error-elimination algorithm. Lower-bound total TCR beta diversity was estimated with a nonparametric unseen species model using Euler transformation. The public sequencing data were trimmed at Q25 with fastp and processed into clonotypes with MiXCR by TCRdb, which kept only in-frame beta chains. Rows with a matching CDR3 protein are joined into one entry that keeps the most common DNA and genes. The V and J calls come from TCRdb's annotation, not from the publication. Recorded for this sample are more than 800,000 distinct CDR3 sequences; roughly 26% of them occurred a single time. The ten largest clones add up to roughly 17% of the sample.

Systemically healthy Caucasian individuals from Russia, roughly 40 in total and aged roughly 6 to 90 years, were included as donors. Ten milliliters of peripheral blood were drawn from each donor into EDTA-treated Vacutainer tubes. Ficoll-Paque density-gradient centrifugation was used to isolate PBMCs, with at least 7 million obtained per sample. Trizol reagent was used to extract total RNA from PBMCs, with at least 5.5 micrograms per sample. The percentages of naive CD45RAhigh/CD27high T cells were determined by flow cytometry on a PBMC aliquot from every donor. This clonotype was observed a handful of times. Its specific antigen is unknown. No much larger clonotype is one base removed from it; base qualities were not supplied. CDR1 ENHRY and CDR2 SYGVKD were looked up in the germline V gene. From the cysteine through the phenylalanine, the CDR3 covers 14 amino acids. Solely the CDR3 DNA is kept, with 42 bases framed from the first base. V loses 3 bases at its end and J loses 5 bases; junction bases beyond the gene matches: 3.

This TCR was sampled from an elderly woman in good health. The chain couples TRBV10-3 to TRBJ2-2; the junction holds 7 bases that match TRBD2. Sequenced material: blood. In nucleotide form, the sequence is TGTGCCATCAGTGAAACTAGCGAGACCGGGGAGCTGTTTTTT. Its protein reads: CAISETSETGELFF.